A single sample is the source of the 16 T cell receptor beta chains below, sequenced in a study of T cell changes during pregnancy in multiple sclerosis. TCRdb's copy holds only in-frame clones and misses some; the assay was immunoSEQ multiplex PCR. The sample includes about 50,000 clones, about 90% of them seen just once. The sequences come from CD4+ T cells from peripheral blood mononuclear cells, collected in the second trimester of pregnancy. All receptors come from a female donor with multiple sclerosis, enrolled in a pregnancy study.

The chain links TRBV5-1 to TRBJ2-7; maybe TRBD1 (6 bases). The V gene's germline CDR1 is SGHRS and CDR2 YFSETQ. This CDR3 comprises 15 residues. Trimming took 5 bases from V and 3 from J, leaving 18 bases between them. CDR3: CASSREGGRGYEQYF. As DNA, the CDR3 is TGCGCCAGCAGTCGCGAAGGGGGTCGGGGCTACGAGCAGTACTTC.

This chain connects TRBV11-2 to TRBJ1-2, with D perhaps TRBD1 (6 bases). The CDR3 is made up of 15 amino acids. Looked up from germline, CDR1 is SGHAT and CDR2 is FQNNGV. V was pared by 5 bases and J by 1 base, with 14 bases between. As DNA, the CDR3 is TGTGCCAGCAGCGAAGGACAGACTTATAACTATGGCTACACCTTC. This encodes CASSEGQTYNYGYTF.

J is TRBJ2-7 and V is TRBV7-2; TRBD2 might be the D (6 bases). Looked up from germline, CDR1 is SGHTA and CDR2 is FQGNSA. The V gene lost 3 bases and the J gene lost 1 base, with 7 bases spanning the gap. The CDR3 contains 13 residues. Here the CDR3 reads CASSFSGSYEQYF. The CDR3 DNA sequence: TGTGCCAGCAGCTTTAGCGGATCCTACGAGCAGTACTTC.

This rearrangement joins TRBV2 to TRBJ1-2; 8 bases fit TRBD1. V dropped 5 bases and J dropped 6; count of bases not matched to a gene: 5. Germline V lookup: CDR1 SNHLY, CDR2 FYNNEI. CDR3 length: 13 amino acids. The DNA of the CDR3 is TGTGCCAGCAGTCAGGACAGGGCTGATGGCTACACCTTC. It translates to CASSQDRADGYTF. The whole variable domain, remainder taken from reference TRBV2 and TRBJ1-2, is EPEVTQTPSHQVTQMGQEVILRCVPISNHLYFYWYRQILGQKVEFLVSFYNNEISEKSEIFDDQFSVERPDGSNFTLKIRSTKLEDSAMYFCASSQDRADGYTFGSGTRLTVV.

Comment on this clone: The identical CDR3 is also encoded by other nucleotide sequences in the sample. The chain is built from TRBV5-1 and TRBJ2-3; 7 positions agree with TRBD1. V shed 4 bases and J 1 base; nucleotides not matched to a gene: 3. The CDR3 sequence is 14 residues long. Germline V lookup: CDR1 SGHRS, CDR2 YFSETQ. This CDR3 reads CASSPGQGTDTQYF. CDR3 bases: TGCGCCAGCAGCCCCGGACAGGGCACAGATACGCAGTATTTT. The whole variable domain, remainder taken from reference TRBV5-1 and TRBJ2-3, is KAGVTQTPRYLIKTRGQQVTLSCSPISGHRSVSWYQQTPGQGLQFLFEYFSETQRNKGNFPGRFSGRQFSNSRSEMNVSTLELGDSALYLCASSPGQGTDTQYFGPGTRLTVL.

The V gene is TRBV29-1, the J gene TRBJ1-1; D perhaps matches TRBD1 (5 bases). Germline CDR1 reads SQVTM; CDR2 reads ANQGSEA. CDR3 length: 13 residues. V was pared by 4 bases and J by 0 bases, with 9 bases between. The CDR3 DNA reads TGCAGCGTTGGGCCAGGGCTGAACACTGAAGCTTTCTTT. Amino acids: CSVGPGLNTEAFF.

The V gene is TRBV15, the J gene TRBJ2-5, with TRBD1 as a possible D gene (6 bases). The V gene's germline CDR1 is LNHNV and CDR2 YYDKDF (reference sequence). Trimming cost V 2 bases and J 5 bases, with 12 bases left between them. CDR3 size: 14 residues. The CDR3 region is CATSRKQGRETQYF. CDR3 DNA sequence: TGTGCCACCAGCAGAAAACAGGGTCGGGAGACCCAGTACTTC.

V gene TRBV2 combines with J gene TRBJ2-5; D not resolved. Trimming pared 10 bases from V and 4 bases from J, leaving 10 bases between. CDR3 size: 11 residues. Germline V CDR1 and CDR2: SNHLY, FYNNEI. In nucleotides, the CDR3 is TGTGCCACCCGGGTGTCAGAGACCCAGTACTTC. This translates into CATRVSETQYF.

This chain joins TRBV19 and TRBJ2-5, with D uncertain. V lost 3 bases and J lost 5, with 10 bases in between. This CDR3 comprises 13 residues. Per the germline V gene, CDR1 is LNHDA and CDR2 is SQIVND (reference sequence). In nucleotides, the CDR3 is TGTGCCAGTAGTATCTCAGTTCTCGAGACCCAGTACTTC. This encodes CASSISVLETQYF.

The rearrangement uses TRBV5-1 and TRBJ2-7; TRBD1 aligns across 7 bases. V lost 3 bases and J lost 5; bases outside the gene matches: 5. Germline V gene data show CDR1 as SGHRS and CDR2 as YFSETQ. This CDR3 contains 13 residues. The CDR3 reads CASSSTGMNEQYF. In DNA form, the CDR3 reads TGCGCCAGCAGCTCGACAGGGATGAACGAGCAGTACTTC.

The chain carries TRBV5-4 and TRBJ2-6; D is unresolved. The germline V gene has CDR1 SGHNT and CDR2 YYREEE (reference sequence). The CDR3 length is 16 residues. V lost 0 bases to trimming and J lost 0 bases, with 7 bases between them. Written as DNA, the CDR3 is TGTGCCAGCAGCTTGGCCCACAGCTCTGGGGCCAACGTCCTGACTTTC. This sequence encodes CASSLAHSSGANVLTF.

This clone occurred a few times. The chain couples TRBV19 to TRBJ2-2; weak D call: TRBD2 (6 bases). The germline V gene has CDR1 LNHDA and CDR2 SQIVND (reference sequence). The CDR3 runs to 15 residues. Trimming removed 7 bases at V and 6 bases at J, with 18 bases between. CDR3 amino acids: CASKTSTSFPGELFF. DNA of the CDR3: TGTGCCAGTAAGACTTCGACTAGTTTTCCCGGGGAGCTGTTTTTT.

The CDR3 reads CASSQLPGTSPLHF. Written as DNA, the CDR3 is TGCGCCAGCAGCCAACTCCCAGGAACTTCACCCCTCCACTTT. The chain employs TRBV4-1 and TRBJ1-6, with D uncertain. CDR3 length equals 14 residues. Germline CDR1 and CDR2: MGHRA and YSYEKL. Trimming stripped 2 bases from V and 9 bases from J, with 11 bases between.

This clone showed up just once. The CDR3 region has the DNA TGTGCCAGCAGCTTAGCGGGCGGACTAGCGACAGATACGCAGTATTTT. It codes for CASSLAGGLATDTQYF. V gene TRBV7-2 combines with J gene TRBJ2-3, with 9 bases identical to TRBD2. Germline CDR1 and CDR2: SGHTA and FQGNSA. V shed 0 bases and J 3 bases; nucleotides not matched to a gene: 4. This CDR3 has 16 residues.

The rearrangement uses TRBV30 and TRBJ2-7; D remains unclear. V was clipped by 1 base and J by 3 bases, with 7 bases between them. CDR1 is GTSNPN, CDR2 SVGIG, per germline (reference sequence). There are 12 residues in the CDR3. The CDR3 coding sequence is TGTGCCTGGAGTGGGGCCCTCTACGAGCAGTACTTC. Protein product: CAWSGALYEQYF.

This chain joins TRBV6-5 and TRBJ2-2, with D perhaps TRBD1 (6 bases). V was clipped by 6 bases and J by 2 bases, with 13 bases between them. This CDR3 is 15 amino acids long. Per germline, CDR1 MNHEY and CDR2 SVGAGI. This CDR3 reads CASSFTGTNTGELFF. DNA for the CDR3: TGTGCCAGCAGCTTTACAGGGACCAACACCGGGGAGCTGTTTTTT.